The text below deals with one TCR beta chain. These data originate in a study of blood T cell repertoires in COVID-19. Here immunoSEQ multiplex PCR was the method, and the copy in TCRdb shows in-frame clones only, minus some. The sample contains tens of thousands of clones, approximately 88% of which appear only once. The ends were cut back, 4 bases at V and 4 bases at J, with 10 bases in the middle. The CDR3 runs to 14 residues. CDR1 SNHLY and CDR2 FYNNEI come from the germline V gene. This TCR derives from a human donor in a cohort sampled during active COVID-19. The chain joins TRBV2 to TRBJ2-2, with D tentatively TRBD1 (6 bases). The sample comprised peripheral blood. DNA for the CDR3: TGTGCCAGCAGTGTTGGGGGCCCCACCGGGGAGCTGTTTTTT. It encodes CASSVGGPTGELFF.